The sequence of this TCR beta chain was determined in a study of blood T cell repertoires in COVID-19 (dated by TCRdb to about 2020). For the study in its entirety: Samples covering the acute and convalescent phases of COVID-19 were provided by collaborators in the United States, Italy and Spain. The prospective study material was composed of cDNA or gDNA derived from T cells, B-cell-depleted T cells, or PBMCs. Subjects who had been exposed to COVID-19, were actively infected with it, or had recovered from it provided the deeply sampled blood TCRbeta repertoires that made up the dataset. The repertoires were released in a freely available public database intended as a resource for research on the immune response to SARS-CoV-2. The samples were drawn from the first 160 participants of the ongoing ImmuneRACE study and from roughly 1,300 subjects provided by 6 global collaborators. The sample metadata nearly always contained a de-identified subject ID, COVID-19 status, age in years and sex. Where available, HLA class I and class II types were obtained from metadata supplied by the sample provider rather than from assay-based typing.

Of note for this clone: It lacks a known antigen. No much larger clone is present one base from it, and per-base qualities are unavailable.

TCRbeta CDR3 regions were amplified from genomic DNA using the immunoSEQ Assay, a bias-controlled multiplex PCR. The study's own analysis went as follows. The number of nucleated cells in each sample was estimated by amplification of reference gene primers within the assay. To quantify the absolute abundance of each unique TCRbeta CDR3 rearrangement, sequence reads were collapsed and filtered. For each sample, productive Simpson clonality was calculated as the square root of Simpson's diversity index over productive rearrangements. The table was pulled from immuneACCESS by TCRdb, which kept in-frame rearrangements only. Such tables lose some clones; where checked, under half of the loss comes from unresolved V genes, and the rest has no known cause. That table furnishes V, J and clone size, whereas the DNA furnished D and trimming. Recorded for this sample are about 130,000 clones; around 87% of them occurred a single time. Jointly, the top ten make up less than 4.5% of the sample.

For this chain, trimming is 9 bases at the V end and 11 bases at the J end, and the number of junction bases without a gene match is 18. Including the terminal cysteine and phenylalanine, the CDR3 comprises 14 residues. The retained sequence is limited to the CDR3, 42 bases, with the frame set at the first base. In the germline V gene, CDR1 corresponds to MDHEN and CDR2 to SYDVKM. The collaborating institutions used their own protocols to collect whole blood in K2EDTA tubes. For TCRbeta analysis, collaborators shipped samples in one of three forms: frozen whole blood, isolated PBMCs, or DNA extracted from either of those sample types. General conclusions and limits of the study: The amount of clinical and demographic metadata varied by source and participant and was provided uncurated.

The sequence was collected from an older woman with acute or convalescent COVID-19. The chain couples TRBV28 to TRBJ1-1, with 7 central nucleotides matching TRBD1. Sequencing input: peripheral blood. The DNA sequence is as follows: TGTGCCAGTCTTCAGGGCAGGGGGATAATAGGGGCTTTCTTT. Its amino acids are CASLQGRGIIGAFF.